These T cell receptor beta chains were read from a single sample in a study of blood T cell repertoires in COVID-19. Only in-frame clones appear in the TCRdb table, and some are missing; sequencing was by immunoSEQ multiplex PCR. The data show over 35,000 clones, approximately 89% seen once. Sequencing used peripheral blood. All receptors come from a man aged 60-69 years with active or convalescent COVID-19. Both conserved end residues are part of each CDR3. Fields, in order: J gene, V gene, D gene, clone size, CDR3 DNA, CDR3 protein. The D gene is left open where the match is weak. Clone size is not always given. Where it is, it says once, few, many or a class for expanded clones.

>TRBJ2-2|TRBV4-2|TRBD2|-
TGTGCCAGCAGCCAACTTGGACCGGGACTAGCGGGGGGGCCTGGCACCGGGGAGCTGTTTTTT
CASSQLGPGLAGGPGTGELFF
>TRBJ1-3|TRBV3-1/TRBV3-2|-|-
TGTGCCAGCAGCCAAAATCAGAGGGGAAACACCATATATTTT
CASSQNQRGNTIYF
>TRBJ1-1|TRBV19|TRBD1|-
TGTGCCACTTCAGGGACAGGGGGCCCGAACACTGAAGCTTTCTTT
CATSGTGGPNTEAFF
>TRBJ2-3|TRBV6-2/TRBV6-3|TRBD1|few
TGTGCCAGCAGCCCCGGACAGGGCGACACAGATACGCAGTATTTT
CASSPGQGDTDTQYF
>TRBJ1-2|TRBV19|-|-
TGTGCCAGTAGTATAGCGGGACATGGTTATGGCTACACCTTC
CASSIAGHGYGYTF
>TRBJ2-2|TRBV7-2|-|once
TGTGCCAGCAGTTTCCAGGGAGGTTGGACCGGGGAGCTGTTTTTT
CASSFQGGWTGELFF
>TRBJ1-2|TRBV19|-|-
TGTGCCAGTAGTAAGTCCCCCGTAACTAATGGCTACACCTTC
CASSKSPVTNGYTF
>TRBJ1-2|TRBV19|-|once
TGTGCCAGTAAATTTGGCAGGACAGTATATGGCTACACCTTC
CASKFGRTVYGYTF
>TRBJ1-1|TRBV20-1|-|-
TGCAGTGCCAACCCAGGCACTGAAGCTTTCTTT
CSANPGTEAFF
>TRBJ1-5|TRBV10-2|-|-
TGCGCCAGCAGTCCCGGGAATAGCAATCAGCCCCAGCATTTT
CASSPGNSNQPQHF
>TRBJ2-3|TRBV6-4|-|-
TGTGCCAGGCGGTCAGGGGCGAAAACAGATACGCAGTATTTT
CARRSGAKTDTQYF
>TRBJ1-1|TRBV28|-|few
TGTGCCAGCAGTTTATCCCGTTCTGAAGCTTTCTTT
CASSLSRSEAFF
>TRBJ1-6|TRBV2|-|once
TGTGCCAGCAGTCGGCATGGTGACACGAATTCACCCCTCCACTTT
CASSRHGDTNSPLHF
>TRBJ2-3|TRBV7-8|-|-
TGTGCCAGCAGCTTAGGGCTAGGAAGAAGCACAGATACGCAGTATTTT
CASSLGLGRSTDTQYF
>TRBJ1-5|TRBV7-9|-|-
TGTGCCAGCAGCCAGGACTCCTTCAATCAGCCCCAGCATTTT
CASSQDSFNQPQHF
>TRBJ1-3|TRBV7-8|-|-
TGTGCCAGCAGCCCTAGGACTGACTCTGGAAACACCATATATTTT
CASSPRTDSGNTIYF
>TRBJ2-3|TRBV14|-|-
TGTGCCAGCAGCCTGGCAGGGCGCACCACAGATACGCAGTATTTT
CASSLAGRTTDTQYF
>TRBJ1-1|TRBV3-1/TRBV3-2|-|once
TGTGCCAGCAGCCAAGAAAGGGGTGAAGCTTTCTTT
CASSQERGEAFF
>TRBJ1-3|TRBV5-1|TRBD1|-
TGCGCCAGCAGCTTGCAGGGACAGGGGCGCGGAAACACCATATATTTT
CASSLQGQGRGNTIYF
>TRBJ1-3|TRBV15|-|-
TGTGCCACCGAGGACAGCCCTGGAAACACCATATATTTT
CATEDSPGNTIYF
>TRBJ1-2|TRBV29-1|-|-
TGCAGCGTTGAAGACCAACAGGGAGATGGCTACACCTTC
CSVEDQQGDGYTF
>TRBJ2-1|TRBV5-1|-|many
TGCGCCAGCAGCATTGGACCGGAGGGTTTCAATGAGCAGTTCTTC
CASSIGPEGFNEQFF
>TRBJ1-4|TRBV28|TRBD1|-
TGTGCCAGCAGTTCACCGGCGTGGACAGGGATTGAAAAACTGTTTTTT
CASSSPAWTGIEKLFF
>TRBJ2-4|TRBV2|-|once
TGTGCCAGCAGTTCAACAGGGGAGGTCATTCAGTACTTC
CASSSTGEVIQYF
>TRBJ1-5|TRBV19|-|-
TGTGCCAGTAATCTCCGGGTCGAACGCAATCAGCCCCAGCATTTT
CASNLRVERNQPQHF
>TRBJ2-5|TRBV18|-|-
TGTGCCAGCTCACCACCCTCCAGGGGCCAAGAGACCCAGTACTTC
CASSPPSRGQETQYF
>TRBJ1-5|TRBV2|TRBD1|-
TGTGCCAGCAAGGGACAGGGGGCCCCCGCCCAGCATTTT
CASKGQGAPAQHF
>TRBJ2-1|TRBV7-9|-|-
TGTGCCAGCAGCTACAGTTACAATGAGCAGTTCTTC
CASSYSYNEQFF
>TRBJ2-3|TRBV6-1|-|-
TGTGCCAGCACTGAAGTCGGGAGCACAGATACGCAGTATTTT
CASTEVGSTDTQYF
>TRBJ1-4|TRBV19|-|-
TGTGCCAGTACCCTGGGGACACCAACTAATGAAAAACTGTTTTTT
CASTLGTPTNEKLFF